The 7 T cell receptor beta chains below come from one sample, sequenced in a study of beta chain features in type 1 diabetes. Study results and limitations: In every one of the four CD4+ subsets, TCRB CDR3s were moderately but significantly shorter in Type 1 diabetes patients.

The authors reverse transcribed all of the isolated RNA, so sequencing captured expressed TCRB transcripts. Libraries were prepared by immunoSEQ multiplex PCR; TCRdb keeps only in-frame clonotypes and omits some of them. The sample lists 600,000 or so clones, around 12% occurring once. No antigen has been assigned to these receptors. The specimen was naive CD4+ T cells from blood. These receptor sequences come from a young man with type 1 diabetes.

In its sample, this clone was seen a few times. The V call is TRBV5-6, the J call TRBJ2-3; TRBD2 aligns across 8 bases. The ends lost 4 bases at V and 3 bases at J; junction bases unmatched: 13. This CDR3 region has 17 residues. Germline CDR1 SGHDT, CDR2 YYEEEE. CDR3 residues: CASSPAPGRGVTDTQYF. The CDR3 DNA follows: TGTGCCAGCAGCCCGGCCCCGGGGCGGGGGGTAACAGATACGCAGTATTTT.

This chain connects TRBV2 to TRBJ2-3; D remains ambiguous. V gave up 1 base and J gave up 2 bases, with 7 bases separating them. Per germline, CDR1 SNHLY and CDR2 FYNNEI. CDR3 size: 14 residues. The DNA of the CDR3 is TGTGCCAGCAGTGAAGGGAATCCCACAGATACGCAGTATTTT. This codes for CASSEGNPTDTQYF.

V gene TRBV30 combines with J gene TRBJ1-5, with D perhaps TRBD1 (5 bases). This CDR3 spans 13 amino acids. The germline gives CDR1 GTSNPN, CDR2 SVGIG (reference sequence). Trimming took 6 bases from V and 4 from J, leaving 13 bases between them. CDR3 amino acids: CACEIQGNQPQHF. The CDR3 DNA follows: TGTGCCTGTGAGATCCAGGGTAATCAGCCCCAGCATTTT.

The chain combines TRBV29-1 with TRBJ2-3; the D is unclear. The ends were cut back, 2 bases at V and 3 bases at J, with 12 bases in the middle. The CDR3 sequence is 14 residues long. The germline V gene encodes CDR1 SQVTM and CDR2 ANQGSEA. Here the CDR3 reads CSVERLASTDTQYF. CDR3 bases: TGCAGCGTTGAACGTTTAGCTAGTACAGATACGCAGTATTTT.

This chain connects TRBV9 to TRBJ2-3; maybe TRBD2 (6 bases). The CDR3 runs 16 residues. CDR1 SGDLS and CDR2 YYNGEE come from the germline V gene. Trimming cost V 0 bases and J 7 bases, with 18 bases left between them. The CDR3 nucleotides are TGTGCCAGCAGCGTAGACAAGCGGGCGAGCACGTATACGCAGTATTTT. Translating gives CASSVDKRASTYTQYF.

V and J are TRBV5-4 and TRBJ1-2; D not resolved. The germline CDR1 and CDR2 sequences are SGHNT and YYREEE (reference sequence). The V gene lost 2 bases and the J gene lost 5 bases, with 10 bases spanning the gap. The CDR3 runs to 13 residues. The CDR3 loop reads CASSFATMYGYTF. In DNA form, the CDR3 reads TGTGCCAGCAGCTTTGCCACGATGTATGGCTACACCTTC.

The CDR3 protein is CASSPGGEPGGYTF. CDR3 DNA sequence: TGTGCCAGCAGCCCCGGCGGGGAACCCGGAGGCTACACCTTC. The rearrangement uses TRBV5-4 and TRBJ1-2; D not certain. V lost 4 bases and J 8 bases, leaving 18 bases between the germline ends. CDR1 is SGHNT, CDR2 YYREEE, per germline (reference sequence). The CDR3 consists of 14 residues.